This T cell receptor beta chain stems from a study of T cells in Graves' hyperthyroidism and ophthalmopathy. This clonotype appeared many times. Amplified TCR beta CDR3 regions derived from RNA transcripts. When the TCR CDR3 underwent first-round RT-PCR, the HTBI primer set was used. TCRdb independently ran MiXCR on the multiplex PCR reads; one entry per CDR3 protein. Of around 340,000 distinct CDR3 sequences in the sample, roughly 15% are singletons; the top ten hold 30% to 40%. Material: blood. The origin of this receptor is a woman in her thirties with Graves' hyperthyroidism that later progressed to Graves' ophthalmopathy.

The DNA of the CDR3 is TGTGCCAGCAGCCTCCGACCGGGACTAGGGCATGAGCAGTTCTTC. The encoded protein is CASSLRPGLGHEQFF. The chain uses TRBV11-2 and TRBJ2-1; 8 bases match TRBD2. The germline V gene has CDR1 SGHAT and CDR2 FQNNGV. The V gene end was trimmed by 5 bases and the J gene end by 8 bases; junction bases not matched to a gene: 11. This CDR3 has 15 amino acids.